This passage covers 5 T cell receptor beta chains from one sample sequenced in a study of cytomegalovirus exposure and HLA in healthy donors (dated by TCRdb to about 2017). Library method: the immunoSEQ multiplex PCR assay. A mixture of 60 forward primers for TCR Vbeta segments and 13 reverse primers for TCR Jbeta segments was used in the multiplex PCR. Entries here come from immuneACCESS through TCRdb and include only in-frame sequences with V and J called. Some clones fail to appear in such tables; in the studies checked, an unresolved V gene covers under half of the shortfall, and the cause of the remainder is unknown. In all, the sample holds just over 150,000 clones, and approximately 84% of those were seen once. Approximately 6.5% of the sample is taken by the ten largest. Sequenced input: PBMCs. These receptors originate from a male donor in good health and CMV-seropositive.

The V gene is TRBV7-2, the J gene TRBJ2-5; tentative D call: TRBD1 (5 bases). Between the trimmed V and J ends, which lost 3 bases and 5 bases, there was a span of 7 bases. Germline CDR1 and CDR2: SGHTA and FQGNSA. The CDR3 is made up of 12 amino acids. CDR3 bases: TGTGCCAGCAGCTTCGCAGGGGAGACCCAGTACTTC. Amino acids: CASSFAGETQYF.

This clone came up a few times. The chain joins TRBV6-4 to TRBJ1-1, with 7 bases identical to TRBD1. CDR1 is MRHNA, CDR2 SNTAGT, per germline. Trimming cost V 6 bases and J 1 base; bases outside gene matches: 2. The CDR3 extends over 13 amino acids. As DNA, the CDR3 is TGTGCCAGCAGGGGACAGTCGAACACTGAAGCTTTCTTT. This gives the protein CASRGQSNTEAFF.

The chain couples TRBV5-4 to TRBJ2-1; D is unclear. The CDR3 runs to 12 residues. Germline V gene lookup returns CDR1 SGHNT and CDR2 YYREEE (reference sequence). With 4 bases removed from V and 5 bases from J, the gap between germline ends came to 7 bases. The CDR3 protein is CASSPEDNEQFF. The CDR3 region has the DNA TGTGCCAGCAGCCCCGAGGACAATGAGCAGTTCTTC.

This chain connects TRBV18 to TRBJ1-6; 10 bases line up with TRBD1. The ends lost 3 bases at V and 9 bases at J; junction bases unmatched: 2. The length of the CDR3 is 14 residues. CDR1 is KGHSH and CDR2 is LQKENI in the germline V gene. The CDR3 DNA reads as TGTGCCAGCTCACCCCGGGACAGGGGTTCACCCCTCCACTTT. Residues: CASSPRDRGSPLHF.

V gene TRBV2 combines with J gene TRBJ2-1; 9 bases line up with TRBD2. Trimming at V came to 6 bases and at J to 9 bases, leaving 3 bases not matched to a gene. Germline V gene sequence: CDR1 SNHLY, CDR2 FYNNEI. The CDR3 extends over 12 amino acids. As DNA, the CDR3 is TGTGCCAGCAGCTTAGCGGGAGTTGAGCAGTTCTTC. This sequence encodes CASSLAGVEQFF.